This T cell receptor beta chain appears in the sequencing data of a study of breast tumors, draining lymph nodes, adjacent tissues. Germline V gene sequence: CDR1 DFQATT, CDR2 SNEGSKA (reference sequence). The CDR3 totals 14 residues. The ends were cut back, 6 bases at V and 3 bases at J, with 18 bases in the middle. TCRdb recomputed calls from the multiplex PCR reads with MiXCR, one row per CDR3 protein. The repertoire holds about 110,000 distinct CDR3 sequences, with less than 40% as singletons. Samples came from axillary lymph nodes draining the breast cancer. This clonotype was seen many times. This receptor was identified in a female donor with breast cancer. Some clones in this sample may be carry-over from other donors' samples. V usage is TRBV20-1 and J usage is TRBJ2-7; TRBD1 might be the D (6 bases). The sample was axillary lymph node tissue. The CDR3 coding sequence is TGCAGTGCGAGGGAAGGGACATGGGGCTACGAGCAGTACTTC. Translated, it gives CSAREGTWGYEQYF.